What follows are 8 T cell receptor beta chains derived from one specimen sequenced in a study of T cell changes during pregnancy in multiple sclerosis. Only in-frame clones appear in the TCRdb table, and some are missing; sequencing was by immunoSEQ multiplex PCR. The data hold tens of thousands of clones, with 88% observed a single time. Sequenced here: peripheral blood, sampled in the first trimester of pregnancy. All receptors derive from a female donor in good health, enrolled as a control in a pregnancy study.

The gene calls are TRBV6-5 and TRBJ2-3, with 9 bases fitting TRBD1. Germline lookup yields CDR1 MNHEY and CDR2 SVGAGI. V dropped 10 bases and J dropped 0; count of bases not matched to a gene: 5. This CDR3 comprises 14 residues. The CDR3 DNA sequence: TGTGCCAACCCTGACAGGGGGAGCACAGATACGCAGTATTTT. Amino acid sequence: CANPDRGSTDTQYF.

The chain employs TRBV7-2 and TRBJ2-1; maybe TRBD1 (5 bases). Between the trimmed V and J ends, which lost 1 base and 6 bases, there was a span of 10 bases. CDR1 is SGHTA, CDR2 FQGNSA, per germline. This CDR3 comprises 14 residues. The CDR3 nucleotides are TGTGCCAGCAGCTTAGATTCAGGGCGCAATGAGCAGTTCTTC. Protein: CASSLDSGRNEQFF.

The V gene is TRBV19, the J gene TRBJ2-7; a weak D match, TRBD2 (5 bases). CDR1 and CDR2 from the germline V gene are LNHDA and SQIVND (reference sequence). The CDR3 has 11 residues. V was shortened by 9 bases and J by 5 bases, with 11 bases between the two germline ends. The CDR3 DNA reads TGTGCCAGGCCCGGGGTGAACGAGCAGTACTTC. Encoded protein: CARPGVNEQYF.

CDR3 sequence (DNA): TGTGCCAGCAGCCCTTCCCCTGGCATGAACACTGAAGCTTTCTTT. Its protein is CASSPSPGMNTEAFF. The chain uses TRBV14 and TRBJ1-1; no firm D call. Germline-derived CDR1 and CDR2 are SGHDN and FVKESK. V dropped 4 bases and J dropped 0 bases, with 12 bases sitting between them. This CDR3 comprises 15 residues.

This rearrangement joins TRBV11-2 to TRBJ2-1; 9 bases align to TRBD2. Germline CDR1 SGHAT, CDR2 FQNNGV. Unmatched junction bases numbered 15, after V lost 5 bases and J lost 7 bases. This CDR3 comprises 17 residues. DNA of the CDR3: TGTGCCAGCAGCGCTAATAGCGGGAGTAGACCTTGGAATGAGCAGTTCTTC. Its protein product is CASSANSGSRPWNEQFF.

The CDR3 reads CASSSGAGELFF. The CDR3 DNA sequence: TGTGCCAGCTCCTCGGGGGCCGGGGAGCTGTTTTTT. The gene calls are TRBV5-6 and TRBJ2-2; a weak D match, TRBD2 (6 bases). V lost 7 bases to trimming and J lost 6 bases, with 10 bases between them. This CDR3 contains 12 residues. Germline V lookup: CDR1 SGHDT, CDR2 YYEEEE.

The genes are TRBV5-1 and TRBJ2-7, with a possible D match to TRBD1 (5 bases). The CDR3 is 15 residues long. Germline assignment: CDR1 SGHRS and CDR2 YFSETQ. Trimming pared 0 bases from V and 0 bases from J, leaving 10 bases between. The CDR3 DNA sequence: TGCGCCAGCAGCTTGGCCGCAGGGTACTCCTACGAGCAGTACTTC. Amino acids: CASSLAAGYSYEQYF.

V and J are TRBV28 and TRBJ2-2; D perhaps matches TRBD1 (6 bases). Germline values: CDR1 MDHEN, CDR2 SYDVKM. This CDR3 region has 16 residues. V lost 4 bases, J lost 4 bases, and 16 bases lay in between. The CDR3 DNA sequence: TGTGCCAGCAGTTATACAGGGAAGAGGGGCACCGGGGAGCTGTTTTTT. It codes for CASSYTGKRGTGELFF. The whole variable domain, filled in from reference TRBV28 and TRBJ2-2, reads DVKVTQSSRYLVKRTGEKVFLECVQDMDHENMFWYRQDPGLGLRLIYFSYDVKMKEKGDIPEGYSVSREKKERFSLILESASTNQTSMYLCASSYTGKRGTGELFFGEGSRLTVL.